This TCR beta chain was captured in a study of human T cells and chemical hapten exposure (dated by TCRdb to the early 2020s). Background for the entire study: For sensitization, 2% DPC in acetone was applied to a 2 cm by 2 cm area of upper inner arm skin. Throughout the roughly 24-week study period, patients were also given weekly therapeutic DPC doses on the scalp. Patch testing on the upper back used Finn chambers containing 0.01% DPC, with scoring done after 6 days according to International Contact Dermatitis Research Group standards. The mostly female patient cohort included alopecia areata with under or over 50% scalp involvement, alopecia totalis and alopecia universalis. The libraries were sequenced as a pool, and the TCR yield per sample differed mostly because of small variations in library volumes within the pool. This study followed changes in the peripheral blood TCR repertoire in vivo during primary and secondary sensitization of alopecia patients to the hapten diphenylcyclopropenone (DPC). Patient blood was sampled pre-sensitization (week 0) and at 2, 6 and about 24 weeks after DPC sensitization. Blood for TCR sequencing was provided by twenty-nine alopecia patients at one to four time points (pre-sensitization, 2, 6 and 24 weeks).

Sequences MGHRA (CDR1) and YSYEKL (CDR2) are obtained from the germline V gene. The CDR3 spans 15 residues, from the cysteine through the phenylalanine. Only CDR3 DNA remains: 45 bases, in frame from the first base. The junction shows trimming of 3 bases on V and 2 bases on J, plus 13 bases between the germline ends. The sample's time point label, decoded: patch test 3, about 24 weeks after DPC sensitization. In light of the paper, this sample's treatment or condition label describes: therapeutic diphenylcyclopropenone sensitization with weekly scalp DPC. Blood at each patch-test visit was drawn before the patch test was applied. Patients were eligible if aged 18 to 70, diagnosed with alopecia and judged suitable for DPC therapy, and pregnant patients were excluded. Total RNA was isolated from unfractionated whole blood collected in Tempus Blood RNA tubes. The library was produced with RACE. The sequencer was a NextSeq 500. During library preparation, unique molecular identifiers were attached to individual cDNA molecules so that TCRs could be counted quantitatively and reproducibly. Both TCR alpha and TCR beta chains were sequenced from each blood RNA sample. The paper's processing steps were these. A median of about 87,000 TCRs per sample was observed, with a range of 23,224 to 690,600. The Decombinator software suite was used to annotate V, J and CDR3 in the TCR reads. To make PS versus PT1 abundance plots, every sample was subsampled to the same number of TCRs (28,000). TCRs were defined as expanded if absent before sensitization and observed at least eight times at the 2-week time point. TCRdb reanalyzed the raw reads on its own, using fastp at Q25 for trimming and MiXCR for clone calling, and kept in-frame beta chains. Each CDR3 protein appears once, grouped with its most common genes and DNA. It is TCRdb's table, rather than the study itself, that gives the V and J calls and clone size. The sample table shows under 200,000 distinct CDR3 sequences, and approximately 30% are seen once. The ten top clones hold under 2.5% of the sample.

The research as a whole found: The number of TCRs above 1 in 1000 frequency did not change with DPC sensitization; there was no evidence of global repertoire structure alterations. Expanded TCRs formed significantly more large CDR3 similarity clusters than pre-sensitization or healthy control sets, consistent with antigen-driven responses. After repeated subsampling, the strength of the expansion versus patch-test correlation and the threshold at which it became significant changed. The number of PT1 expanded TCRs positively correlated with patch test score, significant at thresholds 8, 16 and 32 but not 4. Because all patients had alopecia, a presumed autoimmune disease, the immune response of the patients might differ from that of healthy individuals.

This clonotype was seen many times. Its specific antigen is unknown. No base quality information exists; no much larger clone differs at one position. This clonotype originated in a woman in her late teens or twenties with alopecia areata. Some clones in this sample may be carry-over from other donors' samples. The V and J segments used are TRBV4-1 and TRBJ2-5; the best D guess is TRBD2, with 6 bases matching. The material was whole blood, obtained in connection with sensitization to the hapten diphenylcyclopropenone (DPC). The CDR3 here reads CASSQEPSEQETQYF. The nucleotides read TGCGCCAGCAGCCAGGAACCTAGCGAACAAGAGACCCAGTACTTC.